The 10 T cell receptor beta chains below were found in one sample sequenced in a study of control samples from healthy donors and cancer patients. Produced via immunoSEQ multiplex PCR; TCRdb's table is partial and in-frame only. The data show 80,000 or so clones, with around 92% seen just once and 5.5% held by the top ten. The specimen was blood. Every receptor here comes from a man aged 45-65 years in good health.

V gene TRBV6-2 or TRBV6-3 combines with J gene TRBJ2-5, with D possibly being TRBD2 (7 bases). Germline V gene lookup returns CDR1 MNHEY and CDR2 SVGEGT. V lost 4 bases and J 5 bases, leaving 17 bases between the germline ends. The length of the CDR3 is 15 residues. The DNA for the CDR3 is TGTGCCAGCAGTTCTCCTGGGGGGGGGCCTGAGACCCAGTACTTC. Encoded protein: CASSSPGGGPETQYF.

This clone was picked up one time. The genes are TRBV2 and TRBJ2-1, with a possible D match to TRBD1 (6 bases). The CDR3 contains 14 residues. The V end was cut by 2 bases, the J end by 6 bases, with 11 bases between. Germline V gene sequence: CDR1 SNHLY, CDR2 FYNNEI. CDR3 sequence: CASSEQGPSNEQFF. The DNA for the CDR3 is TGTGCCAGCAGTGAACAGGGGCCTAGCAATGAGCAGTTCTTC.

This chain uses TRBV6-5 with TRBJ1-5, with D unresolved. Germline-derived CDR1 and CDR2 are MNHEY and SVGAGI. The CDR3 contains 13 residues. V lost 3 bases and J 3 bases, leaving 6 bases between the germline ends. CDR3 DNA sequence: TGTGCCAGCAGTTATGAGCTCAATCAGCCCCAGCATTTT. It yields the protein CASSYELNQPQHF.

The chain employs TRBV28 and TRBJ1-3, with D maybe TRBD1 (5 bases). Trimming removed 3 bases at V and 0 bases at J, with 9 bases between. The germline V gene encodes CDR1 MDHEN and CDR2 SYDVKM. CDR3 size: 15 residues. Written as DNA, the CDR3 is TGTGCCAGCAGTTTGGGGGGAAGCTCTGGAAACACCATATATTTT. It specifies CASSLGGSSGNTIYF.

The chain combines TRBV27 with TRBJ1-1, with no clear D. This CDR3 comprises 14 residues. Germline V gene data show CDR1 as MNHEY and CDR2 as SMNVEV (reference sequence). V dropped 5 bases and J dropped 1 base, with 11 bases sitting between them. CDR3: CASSPQVPNTEAFF. CDR3 DNA sequence: TGTGCCAGCAGTCCCCAGGTCCCGAACACTGAAGCTTTCTTT.

This chain uses TRBV9 with TRBJ2-3; 9 bases are a match to TRBD2. J was trimmed by 6 bases and V by 3 bases; bases with no gene match: 5. CDR1 is SGDLS, CDR2 YYNGEE, per germline. The CDR3 runs to 14 residues. The chain's CDR3 is CASSGGGALDTQYF. The CDR3 DNA reads TGTGCCAGCAGCGGCGGGGGGGCATTGGATACGCAGTATTTT.

V and J are TRBV11-2 and TRBJ2-6; 7 bases are a match to TRBD1. V was pared by 5 bases and J by 4 bases, with 5 bases of the junction left unmatched. This CDR3 has 15 residues. Per the germline V gene, CDR1 is SGHAT and CDR2 is FQNNGV. The CDR3 sequence is CASSRDRVGANVLTF. DNA for the CDR3: TGTGCCAGCAGCCGCGACAGGGTGGGGGCCAACGTCCTGACTTTC.

The V call is TRBV30, the J call TRBJ2-7; D possibly corresponds to TRBD2 (6 bases). This CDR3 comprises 15 residues. V lost 0 bases and J lost 0, with 12 bases in between. Germline CDR1 reads GTSNPN; CDR2 reads SVGIG (reference sequence). The CDR3 DNA follows: TGTGCCTGGAGTGTAGGCGGGGTAAACTCCTACGAGCAGTACTTC. As protein: CAWSVGGVNSYEQYF.

The chain carries TRBV3-1 (or the pseudogene TRBV3-2) and TRBJ1-3; 8 bases map to TRBD1. This CDR3 spans 15 amino acids. The V and J ends lost 4 bases and 2 bases, in that order; junction bases with no gene match: 4. The germline gives CDR1 LGHDT, CDR2 YNNKEL (reference sequence). The chain's CDR3 is CASSPRTGTGNTIYF. The CDR3, as DNA: TGTGCCAGCAGCCCCCGGACAGGGACTGGAAACACCATATATTTT.

The J gene is TRBJ1-2, the V gene TRBV14; D remains unclear. The germline V gene has CDR1 SGHDN and CDR2 FVKESK. CDR3 length: 17 amino acids. Deletions cut 4 bases from V and 1 base from J, with 19 bases between. The CDR3 sequence is CASSPLLLIIYNYGYTF. The CDR3 region has the DNA TGTGCCAGCAGCCCCCTTTTACTCATAATCTATAACTATGGCTACACCTTC.